These 16 T cell receptor beta chains were sequenced from one sample in a study of shared clonotypes between healthy human individuals (dated by TCRdb to 2020 to 2022). The library was made by the immunoSEQ multiplex PCR assay. TCRdb took this table from immuneACCESS and kept in-frame rearrangements with V and J called. Such tables lack part of the clones; where checked against another copy, unresolved V genes explain under half of the gap, and the rest is unexplained. The sample profile shows approximately 1.1 million clones; approximately 80% of them were found once. About 0.52% of the sample belongs to the ten largest clones. Sequenced sample: memory CD4+ T cells from PBMCs. The cell subset or site tag for this specimen amounts to: CD45RA-negative fraction. These receptors were collected from a man aged 18 to 35 in good health. Some clones in this sample may be carry-over from other donors' samples.

The genes are TRBV7-6 and TRBJ2-2; tentative D call: TRBD1 (5 bases). V lost 5 bases and J lost 9, with 10 bases in between. Looked up from germline, CDR1 is SGHVS and CDR2 is FNYEAQ. The length of the CDR3 is 12 residues. CDR3 sequence reads: CASSHDSRELFF. CDR3 sequence (DNA): TGTGCCAGCAGCCACGACAGCCGGGAGCTGTTTTTT.

The gene calls are TRBV5-8 and TRBJ2-2, with D possibly being TRBD1 (5 bases). The germline CDR1 and CDR2 sequences are SGHTS and YDEGEE. CDR3 length equals 16 residues. V shed 4 bases and J shed 2 bases, with 15 bases lying between them. In nucleotides, the CDR3 is TGTGCCAGCAGCCAGTCATGGGGCCTCAACACCGGGGAGCTGTTTTTT. This translates into CASSQSWGLNTGELFF.

The rearrangement uses TRBV2 and TRBJ1-2; TRBD1 is a possible D gene (6 bases). V lost 5 bases and J lost 4, with 11 bases in between. The CDR3 runs 13 residues. Germline loops: CDR1 SNHLY, CDR2 FYNNEI. CDR3 coding DNA: TGTGCCAGCAGTAACAGGGTTGGCTATGGCTACACCTTC. Its protein is CASSNRVGYGYTF.

The CDR3 DNA is TGTGCCAGCAGCTTGTGGGACAGGATTCAAGAGACCCAGTACTTC. It encodes CASSLWDRIQETQYF. V gene TRBV5-5 combines with J gene TRBJ2-5; 8 nucleotides line up with TRBD1. V lost 1 base and J lost 2; bases outside the gene matches: 4. The length of the CDR3 is 15 residues. Looked up from germline, CDR1 is SGHKS and CDR2 is YYEKEE (reference sequence).

This clone has only one observation. This chain links TRBV5-1 with TRBJ2-4; D gene unclear. Germline V CDR1 and CDR2: SGHRS, YFSETQ. V lost 0 bases, J lost 7 bases, and 8 bases lay in between. The CDR3 is 13 residues long. CDR3 loop: CASSLGLNNIQYF. As DNA, the CDR3 is TGCGCCAGCAGCTTGGGTCTGAATAACATTCAGTACTTC. Drawing the rest from reference TRBV5-1 and TRBJ2-4, the complete variable domain is KAGVTQTPRYLIKTRGQQVTLSCSPISGHRSVSWYQQTPGQGLQFLFEYFSETQRNKGNFPGRFSGRQFSNSRSEMNVSTLELGDSALYLCASSLGLNNIQYFGAGTRLSVL.

J is TRBJ2-6 and V is TRBV4-2; weak D call: TRBD2 (5 bases). V was pared by 5 bases and J by 0 bases, with 23 bases between. The CDR3 extends over 20 amino acids. Germline lookup yields CDR1 LGHNA and CDR2 YNFKEQ. The CDR3 loop reads CASSARAVGPIASGANVLTF. As DNA, the CDR3 is TGTGCCAGCAGCGCGAGGGCTGTAGGGCCAATAGCCTCTGGGGCCAACGTCCTGACTTTC.

The J gene is TRBJ2-1, the V gene TRBV6-6; 10 bases map to TRBD1. V was pared by 5 bases and J by 12 bases, with 10 bases of the junction left unmatched. The CDR3 totals 14 residues. Per the germline V gene, CDR1 is MNHNY and CDR2 is SVGAGI (reference sequence). This chain's CDR3 is CASSRQGAEDVQFF. The CDR3 bases are TGTGCCAGCAGTAGACAGGGGGCAGAAGATGTGCAGTTCTTC.

The genes are TRBV7-2 and TRBJ1-2; D ambiguous. V dropped 1 base and J dropped 8 bases, with 11 bases sitting between them. The germline V gene encodes CDR1 SGHTA and CDR2 FQGNSA. This CDR3 has 13 amino acids. CDR3 loop: CASSLEGSGGYTF. CDR3 coding DNA: TGTGCCAGCAGCTTAGAAGGGAGTGGAGGCTACACCTTC.

Details on this clone: The sample has other DNA sequences that encode this CDR3 too. The V call is TRBV11-3, the J call TRBJ2-7; D not resolved. V was clipped by 5 bases and J by 0 bases, with 11 bases between them. Germline V gives CDR1 SGHNT, CDR2 YENEEA. CDR3 size: 14 residues. The CDR3 DNA reads TGTGCCAGCAGCCCAACCCGGAGCTCCTACGAGCAGTACTTC. Translated, it gives CASSPTRSSYEQYF.

The V call is TRBV23-1, the J call TRBJ1-3; D is undetermined. TRBV23-1 is treated as an ORF (open reading frame) with a function not yet certain. V shed 4 bases and J shed 0 bases, with 10 bases lying between them. The CDR3 extends over 15 amino acids. CDR3 in amino acids: CASSPNTLSGNTIYF. CDR3 DNA: TGCGCCAGCAGTCCGAACACTCTCTCTGGAAACACCATATATTTT.

The chain is built from TRBV5-1 and TRBJ2-3; perhaps TRBD2 as D (5 bases). Looked up from germline, CDR1 is SGHRS and CDR2 is YFSETQ. Trimming took 7 bases from V and 4 from J, leaving 25 bases between them. This CDR3 contains 17 residues. CDR3 in amino acids: CASHASSRQRYADTQYF. CDR3 coding DNA: TGCGCCAGCCACGCATCGTCAAGGCAGCGGTATGCAGATACGCAGTATTTT.

The J gene is TRBJ1-1, the V gene TRBV2; weak D call: TRBD1 (5 bases). The CDR3 sequence is 13 residues long. Trimming took off 7 bases at V and 3 bases at J, with 12 bases between the two ends. The V gene's germline CDR1 is SNHLY and CDR2 FYNNEI. The CDR3 loop reads CASTYRRDTEAFF. The CDR3 nucleotides are TGTGCCAGCACATACCGCAGGGACACTGAAGCTTTCTTT.

This chain uses TRBV28 with TRBJ2-1; 7 nucleotides match TRBD2. Per the germline V gene, CDR1 is MDHEN and CDR2 is SYDVKM. Trimming took 1 base from V and 5 from J; bases not matched to a gene: 5. The CDR3 loop spans 15 amino acids. The CDR3: CASSLLGGVNNEQFF. The CDR3 DNA reads as TGTGCCAGCAGTTTATTGGGGGGGGTGAACAATGAGCAGTTCTTC.

V usage is TRBV7-9 and J usage is TRBJ2-7; the match to TRBD2 covers 10 bases. V lost 5 bases and J lost 6; bases outside the gene matches: 10. CDR1 and CDR2 from the germline V gene are SEHNR and FQNEAQ (reference sequence). CDR3 length: 15 amino acids. This chain's CDR3 is CASSPPGLATREQYF. CDR3 coding DNA: TGTGCCAGCAGCCCCCCGGGACTAGCGACCCGCGAGCAGTACTTC.

The chain carries TRBV18 and TRBJ1-1; TRBD1 matches 12 bases. This CDR3 is built from 16 residues. Trimming removed 0 bases from V and 10 bases from J; junction bases left unmatched: 9. Germline V gene data show CDR1 as KGHSH and CDR2 as LQKENI. CDR3 amino acids: CASSPPRDRGQPGAFF. For the CDR3, the DNA is TGTGCCAGCTCACCACCGAGGGACAGGGGGCAACCGGGAGCTTTCTTT.

A word on this clone: Additional DNA sequences in this sample encode the identical CDR3. The CDR3 loop is CASSSRNTEAFF. DNA for the CDR3: TGTGCCAGCAGTTCCAGGAACACTGAAGCTTTCTTT. This chain uses TRBV6-5 with TRBJ1-1; no clear D. V lost 4 bases to trimming and J lost 1 base, with 4 bases between them. Germline V gives CDR1 MNHEY, CDR2 SVGAGI. This CDR3 comprises 12 residues.